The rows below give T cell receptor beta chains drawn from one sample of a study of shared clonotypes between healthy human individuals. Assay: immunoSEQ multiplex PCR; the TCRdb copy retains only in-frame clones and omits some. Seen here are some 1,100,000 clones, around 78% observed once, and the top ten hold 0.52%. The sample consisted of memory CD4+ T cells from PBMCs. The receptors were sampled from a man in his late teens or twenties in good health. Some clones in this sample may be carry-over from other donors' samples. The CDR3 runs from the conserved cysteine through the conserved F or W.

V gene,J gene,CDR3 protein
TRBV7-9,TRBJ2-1,CASSPRSSYNEQFF
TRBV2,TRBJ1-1,CASSDQGRGPGNTEAFF
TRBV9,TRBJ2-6,CASSRFAGGTGANVLTF
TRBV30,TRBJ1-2,CAWSGNTYGYTF
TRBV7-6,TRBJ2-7,CASSPRLAESSYEQYF
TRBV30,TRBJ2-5,CAWSVSPETQYF
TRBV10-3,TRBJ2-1,CAISPGTSGKPSYNEQFF
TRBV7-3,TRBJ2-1,CASSAGQGSYNEQFF
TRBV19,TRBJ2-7,CASSKTSTYEQYF
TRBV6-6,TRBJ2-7,CASSYGQGPYEQYF
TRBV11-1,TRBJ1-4,CASSLAVVDEKLFF
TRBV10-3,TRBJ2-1,CAISGKGTLGSYNEQFF
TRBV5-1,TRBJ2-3,CASSLAPDTDTQYF
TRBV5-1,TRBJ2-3,CASGEGGADTQYF
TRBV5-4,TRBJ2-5,CASTFFKGPVRTQYF
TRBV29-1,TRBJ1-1,CSVGHGTEAFF
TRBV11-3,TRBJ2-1,CASSYSASGRQSVGEQFF
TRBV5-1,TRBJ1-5,CASSLDGIADQPQHF
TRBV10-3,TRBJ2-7,CAIRATRGDEQYF
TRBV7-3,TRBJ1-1,CASSPTGGSGGSEAFF
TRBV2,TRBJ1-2,CASSGGGAAGYTF